This T cell receptor (beta chain) was sequenced for a study of Graves' ophthalmopathy and Graves' hyperthyroidism. Whole-study results and caveats: Blood also carried most expanded thyroid clonotypes exceeding 0.001 frequency.

CDR3 regions of TCR beta were amplified from RNA transcripts. First-round RT-PCR used HTBI primers; second-round multiplex PCR followed. TCRdb redid the calling of the multiplex PCR reads with MiXCR, one entry per CDR3 protein. The sample carries 300,000 to 350,000 distinct CDR3 sequences, 15% to 20% recorded once. Ophthalmopathic donors had moderate-to-severe activity, CAS ≥3 and NOSPECS ≥4, with disease that had lasted under 3 months. Certain patients, namely those with other autoimmune diseases, uncontrolled infections, pregnancy or lactation, were excluded. It was on clinical symptoms, serum thyroxine, TRAb, thyroid ultrasound and orbital computed tomography that diagnosis relied. Remarks on this clonotype: Its specificity is not known.

The CDR3 has 16 amino acids. The V and J ends lost 1 base and 7 bases, in that order; junction bases with no gene match: 11. The J gene is TRBJ2-5, the V gene TRBV12-3 or TRBV12-4; 8 nucleotides line up with TRBD2. This TCR was sampled from an adult man with Graves' ophthalmopathy. The specimen was peripheral blood. The CDR3 loop is CASSLVSSGSKGTQYF. The CDR3 DNA sequence: TGTGCCAGCAGTTTAGTTTCCAGCGGGAGTAAGGGGACCCAGTACTTC.